The entry that follows covers one TCR beta chain sequence. The CDR3 is 16 residues long. Germline CDR1 is SGHNT and CDR2 is YYREEE (reference sequence). Trimming took 5 bases from V and 0 from J; bases not matched to a gene: 8. TCRdb's table, derived via immunoSEQ multiplex PCR, lists solely in-frame clones and lacks some. This table has millions of clones, about 92% appearing once. This sample was included in a study of shared clonotypes between healthy human individuals. Only CD45RO-negative cells positively selected for CCR7 counted as naive CD8 cells, so terminally differentiated effector memory CD45RA+ cells were excluded. Only Caucasian adults living in Nashville, Tennessee made up the donor group.

This rearrangement joins TRBV5-4 to TRBJ1-1, with TRBD1 matching 9 bases. Sequencing used naive CD8+ T cells from PBMCs. This sequence was found in a man aged 18 to 35 in good health. Some clones in this sample may be carry-over from other donors' samples. CDR3 sequence reads: CASRTGTGIMNTEAFF. The CDR3, as DNA: TGTGCCAGCAGGACTGGGACAGGGATTATGAACACTGAAGCTTTCTTT.